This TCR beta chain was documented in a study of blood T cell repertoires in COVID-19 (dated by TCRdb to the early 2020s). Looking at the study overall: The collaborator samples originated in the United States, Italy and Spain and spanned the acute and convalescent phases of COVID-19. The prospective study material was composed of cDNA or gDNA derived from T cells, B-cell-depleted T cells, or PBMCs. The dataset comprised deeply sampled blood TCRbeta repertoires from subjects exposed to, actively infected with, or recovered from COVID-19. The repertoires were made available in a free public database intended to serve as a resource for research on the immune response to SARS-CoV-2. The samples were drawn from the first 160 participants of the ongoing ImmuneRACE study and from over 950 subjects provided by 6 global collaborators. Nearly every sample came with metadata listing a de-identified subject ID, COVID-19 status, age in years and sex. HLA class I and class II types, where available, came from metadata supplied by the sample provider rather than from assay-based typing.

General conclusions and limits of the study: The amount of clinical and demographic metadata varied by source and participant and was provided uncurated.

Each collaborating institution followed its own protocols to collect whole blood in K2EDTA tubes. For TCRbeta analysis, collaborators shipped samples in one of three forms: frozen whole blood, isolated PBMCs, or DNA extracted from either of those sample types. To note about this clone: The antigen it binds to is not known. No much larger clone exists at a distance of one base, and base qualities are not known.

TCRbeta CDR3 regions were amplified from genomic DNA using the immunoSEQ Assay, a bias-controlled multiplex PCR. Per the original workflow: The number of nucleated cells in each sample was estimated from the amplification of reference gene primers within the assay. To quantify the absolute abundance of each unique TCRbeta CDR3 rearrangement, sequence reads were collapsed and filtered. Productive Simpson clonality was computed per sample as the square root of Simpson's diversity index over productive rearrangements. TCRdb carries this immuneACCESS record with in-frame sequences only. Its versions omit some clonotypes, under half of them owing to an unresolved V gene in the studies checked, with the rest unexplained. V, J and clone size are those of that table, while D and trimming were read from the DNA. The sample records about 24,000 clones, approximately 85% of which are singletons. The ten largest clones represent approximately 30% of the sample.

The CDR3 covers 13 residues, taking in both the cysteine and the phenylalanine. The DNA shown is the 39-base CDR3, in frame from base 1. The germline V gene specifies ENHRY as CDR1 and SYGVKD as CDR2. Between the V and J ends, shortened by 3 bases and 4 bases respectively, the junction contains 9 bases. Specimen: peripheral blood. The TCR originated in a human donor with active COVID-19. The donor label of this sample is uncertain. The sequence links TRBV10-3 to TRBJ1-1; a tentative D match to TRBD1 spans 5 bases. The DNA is TGTGCCATCAGTGACAGGGTGGGCACTGAAGCTTTCTTT. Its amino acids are CAISDRVGTEAFF.